The text below deals with one TCR beta chain. The sample belongs to a study of control samples from healthy donors and cancer patients. Libraries were prepared by immunoSEQ multiplex PCR; TCRdb keeps only in-frame clonotypes and omits some of them. The data contain 85,000 to 110,000 clones, 85% to 90% of them singletons. The CDR3 has 15 amino acids. V gave up 3 bases and J gave up 2 bases; unmatched junction bases: 6. The V gene's germline CDR1 is SGHAT and CDR2 FQDESV (reference sequence). This receptor was obtained from a man aged 55 to 70 with lung cancer. The V call is TRBV11-1, the J call TRBJ1-1, with 7 bases aligning to TRBD1. The specimen sequenced was PBMCs. As DNA, the CDR3 is TGTGCCAGCAGCTTTAACAGGGGTTCAAACACTGAAGCTTTCTTT. Translating it yields CASSFNRGSNTEAFF.